The present entry profiles one T cell receptor (beta chain) with its context. V lost 5 bases and J 0 bases, leaving 15 bases between the germline ends. CDR1 LNHNV and CDR2 YYDKDF come from the germline V gene (reference sequence). The CDR3 covers 16 residues. Profiling relied on immunoSEQ multiplex PCR, and the TCRdb table lists in-frame clones only, not all of them. The sample lists more than 20,000 clones, roughly four fifths seen once, with approximately 4% in the top ten. The data were taken from a study of lymphopenia after photon versus proton radiotherapy. The V call is TRBV15, the J call TRBJ2-3; maybe TRBD2 (6 bases). Sequencing was performed on peripheral blood, taken from a patient treated with photon-based radiotherapy. This TCR derives from a woman in her forties or fifties with pancreatic cancer. CDR3 region: CATSSLGGASTDTQYF. CDR3 nucleotide sequence: TGTGCCACCAGCTCTTTGGGGGGAGCTAGCACAGATACGCAGTATTTT.